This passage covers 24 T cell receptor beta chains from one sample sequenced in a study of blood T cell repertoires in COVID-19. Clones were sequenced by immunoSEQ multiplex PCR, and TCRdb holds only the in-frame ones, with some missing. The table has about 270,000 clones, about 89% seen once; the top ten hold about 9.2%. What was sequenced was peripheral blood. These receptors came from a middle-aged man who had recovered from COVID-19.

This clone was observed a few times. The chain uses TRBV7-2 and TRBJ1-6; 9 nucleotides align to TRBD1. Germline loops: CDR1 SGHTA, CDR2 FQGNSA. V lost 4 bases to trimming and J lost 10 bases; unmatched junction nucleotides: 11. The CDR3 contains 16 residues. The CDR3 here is CASSWTGQGSGSPLHF. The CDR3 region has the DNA TGTGCCAGCAGCTGGACGGGACAGGGATCGGGATCACCCCTCCACTTT.

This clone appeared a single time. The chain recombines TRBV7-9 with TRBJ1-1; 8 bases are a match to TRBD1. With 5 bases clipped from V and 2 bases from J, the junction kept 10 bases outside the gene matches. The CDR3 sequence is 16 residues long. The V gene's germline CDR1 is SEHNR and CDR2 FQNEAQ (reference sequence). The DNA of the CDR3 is TGTGCCAGCAGCCGAAACCCCGGGACAGGAAACACTGAAGCTTTCTTT. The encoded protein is CASSRNPGTGNTEAFF. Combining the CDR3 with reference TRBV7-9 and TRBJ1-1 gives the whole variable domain DTGVSQNPRHKITKRGQNVTFRCDPISEHNRLYWYRQTLGQGPEFLTYFQNEAQLEKSRLLSDRFSAERPKGSFSTLEIQRTEQGDSAMYLCASSRNPGTGNTEAFFGQGTRLTVV.

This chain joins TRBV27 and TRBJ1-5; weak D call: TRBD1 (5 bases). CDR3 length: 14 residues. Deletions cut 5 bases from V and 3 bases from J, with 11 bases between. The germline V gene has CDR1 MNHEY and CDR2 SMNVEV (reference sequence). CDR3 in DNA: TGTGCCAGCAGTGGCAGGGTGGACAATCAGCCCCAGCATTTT. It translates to CASSGRVDNQPQHF.

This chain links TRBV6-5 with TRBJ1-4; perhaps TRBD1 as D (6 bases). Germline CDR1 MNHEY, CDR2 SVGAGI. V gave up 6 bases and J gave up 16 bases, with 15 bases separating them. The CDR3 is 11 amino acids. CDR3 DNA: TGTGCCAGCAGCGACAGGATAAGATGGTTTTTT. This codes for CASSDRIRWFF.

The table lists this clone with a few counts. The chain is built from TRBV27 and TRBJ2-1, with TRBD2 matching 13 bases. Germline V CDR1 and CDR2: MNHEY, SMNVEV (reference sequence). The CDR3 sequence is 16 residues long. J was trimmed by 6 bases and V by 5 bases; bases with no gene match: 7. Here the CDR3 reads CASSPLTSGGGNEQFF. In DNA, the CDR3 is TGTGCCAGCAGTCCCCTTACTAGCGGGGGGGGCAATGAGCAGTTCTTC.

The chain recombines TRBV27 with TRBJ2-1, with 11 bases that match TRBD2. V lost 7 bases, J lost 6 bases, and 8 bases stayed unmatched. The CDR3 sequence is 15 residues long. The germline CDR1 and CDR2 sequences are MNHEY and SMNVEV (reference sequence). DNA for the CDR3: TGTGCCAGCACCTTACTAGCGGGGGCTGGCAATGAGCAGTTCTTC. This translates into CASTLLAGAGNEQFF.

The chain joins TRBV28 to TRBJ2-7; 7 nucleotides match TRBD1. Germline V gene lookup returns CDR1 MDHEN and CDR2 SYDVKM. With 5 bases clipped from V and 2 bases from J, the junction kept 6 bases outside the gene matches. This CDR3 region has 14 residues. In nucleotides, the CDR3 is TGTGCCAGCAGTCAACAGGGGCCGACCTACGAGCAGTACTTC. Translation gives CASSQQGPTYEQYF. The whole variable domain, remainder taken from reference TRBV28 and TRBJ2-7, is DVKVTQSSRYLVKRTGEKVFLECVQDMDHENMFWYRQDPGLGLRLIYFSYDVKMKEKGDIPEGYSVSREKKERFSLILESASTNQTSMYLCASSQQGPTYEQYFGPGTRLTVT.

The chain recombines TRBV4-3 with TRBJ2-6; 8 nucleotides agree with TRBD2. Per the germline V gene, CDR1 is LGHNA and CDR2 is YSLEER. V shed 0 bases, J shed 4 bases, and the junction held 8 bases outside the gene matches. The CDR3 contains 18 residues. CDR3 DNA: TGCGCCAGCAGCCAAGATCCGGGGGGGTCTAGAGGGGCCAACGTCCTGACTTTC. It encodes CASSQDPGGSRGANVLTF.

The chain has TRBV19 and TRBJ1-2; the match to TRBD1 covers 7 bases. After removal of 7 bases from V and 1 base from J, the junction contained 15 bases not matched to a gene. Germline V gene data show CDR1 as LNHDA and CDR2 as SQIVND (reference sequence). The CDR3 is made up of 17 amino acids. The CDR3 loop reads CASKLRQGDHFNYGYTF. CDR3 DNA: TGTGCCAGTAAACTAAGACAGGGTGATCACTTTAACTATGGCTACACCTTC.

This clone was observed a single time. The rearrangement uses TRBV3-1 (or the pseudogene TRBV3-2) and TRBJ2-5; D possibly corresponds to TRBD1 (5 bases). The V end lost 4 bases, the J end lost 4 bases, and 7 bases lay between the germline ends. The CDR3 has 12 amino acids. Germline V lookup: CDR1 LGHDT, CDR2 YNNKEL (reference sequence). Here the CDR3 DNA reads TGTGCCAGCAGCCTACAGGTAGAGACCCAGTACTTC. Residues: CASSLQVETQYF.

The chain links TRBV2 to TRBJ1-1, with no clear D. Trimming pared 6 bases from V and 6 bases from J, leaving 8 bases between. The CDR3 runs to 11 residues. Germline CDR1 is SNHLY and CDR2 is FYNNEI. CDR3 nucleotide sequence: TGTGCCAGCAGCCGGGTCTCTGAAGCTTTCTTT. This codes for CASSRVSEAFF.

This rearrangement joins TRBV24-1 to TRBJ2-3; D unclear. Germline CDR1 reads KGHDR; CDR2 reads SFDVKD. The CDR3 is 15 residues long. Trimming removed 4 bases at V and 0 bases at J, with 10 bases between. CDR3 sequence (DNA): TGTGCCACCAGTGAAGCAGAGGCTAGCACAGATACGCAGTATTTT. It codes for CATSEAEASTDTQYF.

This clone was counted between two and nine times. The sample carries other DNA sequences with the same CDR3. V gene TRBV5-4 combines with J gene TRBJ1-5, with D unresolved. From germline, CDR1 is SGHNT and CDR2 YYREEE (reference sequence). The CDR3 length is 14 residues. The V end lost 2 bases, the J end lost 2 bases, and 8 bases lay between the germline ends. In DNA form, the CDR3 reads TGTGCCAGCAGCTTAGATCCAGGCAATCAGCCCCAGCATTTT. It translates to CASSLDPGNQPQHF.

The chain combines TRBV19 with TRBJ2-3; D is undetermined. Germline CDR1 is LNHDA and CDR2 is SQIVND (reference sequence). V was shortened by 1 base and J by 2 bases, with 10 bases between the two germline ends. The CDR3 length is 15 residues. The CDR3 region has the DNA TGTGCCAGTAGTATAGGGGCAGTATTCACAGATACGCAGTATTTT. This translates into CASSIGAVFTDTQYF.

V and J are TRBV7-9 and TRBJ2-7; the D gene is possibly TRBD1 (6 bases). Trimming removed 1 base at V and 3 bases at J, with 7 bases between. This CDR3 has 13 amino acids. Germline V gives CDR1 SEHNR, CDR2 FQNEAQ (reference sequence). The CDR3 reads CASSLDRVYEQYF. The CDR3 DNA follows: TGTGCCAGCAGCTTAGACAGGGTCTACGAGCAGTACTTC.

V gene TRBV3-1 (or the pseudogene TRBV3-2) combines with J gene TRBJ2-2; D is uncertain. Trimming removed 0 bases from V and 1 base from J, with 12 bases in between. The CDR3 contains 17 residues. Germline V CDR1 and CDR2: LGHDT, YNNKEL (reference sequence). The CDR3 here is CASSQDRWARNTGELFF. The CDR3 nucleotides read TGTGCCAGCAGCCAAGATCGGTGGGCACGGAACACCGGGGAGCTGTTTTTT.

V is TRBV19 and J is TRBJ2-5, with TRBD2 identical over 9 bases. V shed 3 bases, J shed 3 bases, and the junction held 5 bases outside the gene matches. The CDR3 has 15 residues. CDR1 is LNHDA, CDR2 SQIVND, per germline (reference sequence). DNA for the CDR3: TGTGCCAGTAGTATTCGGGCTAGCGGGAAAGAGACCCAGTACTTC. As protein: CASSIRASGKETQYF.

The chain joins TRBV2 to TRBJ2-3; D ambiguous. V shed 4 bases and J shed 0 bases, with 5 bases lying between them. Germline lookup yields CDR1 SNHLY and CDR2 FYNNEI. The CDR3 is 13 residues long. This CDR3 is CASSVTSTDTQYF. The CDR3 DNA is TGTGCCAGCAGTGTCACAAGCACAGATACGCAGTATTTT.

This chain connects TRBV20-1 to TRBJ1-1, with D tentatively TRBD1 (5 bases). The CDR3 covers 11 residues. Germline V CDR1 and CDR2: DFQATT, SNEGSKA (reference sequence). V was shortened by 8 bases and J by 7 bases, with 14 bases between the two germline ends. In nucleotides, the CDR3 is TGCAGTTCCGGACGGGGGGGTGAAGCTTTCTTT. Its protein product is CSSGRGGEAFF.

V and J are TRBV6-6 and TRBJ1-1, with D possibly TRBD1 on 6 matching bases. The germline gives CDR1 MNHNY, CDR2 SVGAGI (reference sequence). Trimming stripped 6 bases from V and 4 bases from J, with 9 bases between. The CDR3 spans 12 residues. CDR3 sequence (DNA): TGTGCCAGCAGCGAACAGGGCACTGAAGCTTTCTTT. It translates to CASSEQGTEAFF.

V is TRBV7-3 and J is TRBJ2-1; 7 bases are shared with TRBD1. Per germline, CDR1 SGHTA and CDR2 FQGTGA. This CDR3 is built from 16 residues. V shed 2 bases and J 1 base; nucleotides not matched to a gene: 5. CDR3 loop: CASSLAGTVSYNEQFF. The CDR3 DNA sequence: TGTGCCAGCAGCTTAGCAGGGACAGTATCCTACAATGAGCAGTTCTTC.

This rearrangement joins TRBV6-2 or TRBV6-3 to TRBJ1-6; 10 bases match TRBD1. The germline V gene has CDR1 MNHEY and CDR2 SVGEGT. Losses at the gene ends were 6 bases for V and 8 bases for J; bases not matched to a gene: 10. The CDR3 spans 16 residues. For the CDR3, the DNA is TGTGCCAGCAGCGACCTGAGGACAGGGGGATATTCACCCCTCCACTTT. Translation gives CASSDLRTGGYSPLHF.

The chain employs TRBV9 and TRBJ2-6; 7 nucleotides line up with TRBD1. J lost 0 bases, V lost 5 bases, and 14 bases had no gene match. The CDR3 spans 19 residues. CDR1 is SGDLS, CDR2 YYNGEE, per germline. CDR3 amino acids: CASSSPMTGWLSGANVLTF. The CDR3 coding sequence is TGTGCCAGCAGTAGTCCCATGACAGGGTGGCTCTCTGGGGCCAACGTCCTGACTTTC.

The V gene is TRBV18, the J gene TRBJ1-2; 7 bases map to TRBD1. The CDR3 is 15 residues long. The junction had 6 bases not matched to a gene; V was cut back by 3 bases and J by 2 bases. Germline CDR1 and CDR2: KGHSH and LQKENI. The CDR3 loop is CASSPPPGGNYGYTF. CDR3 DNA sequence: TGTGCCAGCTCACCCCCGCCAGGGGGGAACTATGGCTACACCTTC. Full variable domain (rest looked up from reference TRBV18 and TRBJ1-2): NAGVMQNPRHLVRRRGQEARLRCSPMKGHSHVYWYRQLPEEGLKFMVYLQKENIIDESGMPKERFSAEFPKEGPSILRIQQVVRGDSAAYFCASSPPPGGNYGYTFGSGTRLTVV.